This T cell receptor (beta chain) was retrieved from a study of T cells in Graves' hyperthyroidism and ophthalmopathy. Turning to the study itself: Upon initial diagnosis and before any treatment, peripheral blood was collected.

The ends lost 0 bases at V and 1 base at J; junction bases unmatched: 7. The CDR3 consists of 17 residues. Germline lookup yields CDR1 MGHRA and CDR2 YSYEKL. Amplified TCR beta CDR3 regions derived from RNA transcripts. A set of HTBI primers served as the primers for a first-round RT-PCR of the TCR CDR3. TCRdb passed the multiplex PCR reads through MiXCR, listing each CDR3 protein once. The sample records around 240,000 distinct CDR3 sequences, roughly 17% being singletons. What was sequenced was blood. The chain combines TRBV4-1 with TRBJ2-7, with 9 bases fitting TRBD2. This sequence was found in a woman aged 18-29 years with Graves' ophthalmopathy. CDR3 DNA sequence: TGCGCCAGCAGCCAAGATCGGACGAGCGGGGGGTCCTACGAGCAGTACTTC. Its protein product is CASSQDRTSGGSYEQYF.